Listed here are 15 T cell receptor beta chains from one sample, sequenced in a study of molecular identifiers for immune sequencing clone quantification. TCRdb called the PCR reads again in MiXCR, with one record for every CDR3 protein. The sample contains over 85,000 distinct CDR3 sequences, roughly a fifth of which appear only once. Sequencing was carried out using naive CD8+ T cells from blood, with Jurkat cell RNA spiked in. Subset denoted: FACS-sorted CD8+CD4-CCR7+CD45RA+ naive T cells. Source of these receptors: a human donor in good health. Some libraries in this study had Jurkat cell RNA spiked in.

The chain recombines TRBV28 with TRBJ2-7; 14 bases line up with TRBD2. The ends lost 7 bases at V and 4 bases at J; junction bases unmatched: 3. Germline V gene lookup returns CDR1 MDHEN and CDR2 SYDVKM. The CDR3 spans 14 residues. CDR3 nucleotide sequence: TGTGCCAGCACCGGGACTAGCGGGAGTTACGAGCAGTACTTC. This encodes CASTGTSGSYEQYF.

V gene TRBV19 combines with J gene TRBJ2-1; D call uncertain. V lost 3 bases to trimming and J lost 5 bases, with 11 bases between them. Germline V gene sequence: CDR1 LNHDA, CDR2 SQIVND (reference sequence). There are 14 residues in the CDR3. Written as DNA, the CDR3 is TGTGCCAGTAGTATCAAAGTGCAGAACAATGAGCAGTTCTTC. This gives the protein CASSIKVQNNEQFF.

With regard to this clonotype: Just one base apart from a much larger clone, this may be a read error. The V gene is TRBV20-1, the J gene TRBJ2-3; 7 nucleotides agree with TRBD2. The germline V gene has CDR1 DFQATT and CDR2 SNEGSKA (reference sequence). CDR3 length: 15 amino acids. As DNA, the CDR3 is TGCAGTACTAGCGTCGGGGTCACCATGGGGGATACGCAGTATTTT. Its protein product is CSTSVGVTMGDTQYF.

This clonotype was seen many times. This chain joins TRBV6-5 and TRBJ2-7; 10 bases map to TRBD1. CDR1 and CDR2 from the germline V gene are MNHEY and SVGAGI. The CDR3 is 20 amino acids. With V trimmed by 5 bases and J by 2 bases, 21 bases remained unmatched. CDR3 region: CASSHQPGTGDGRVPYEQYF. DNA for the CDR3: TGTGCCAGCAGTCACCAACCCGGGACAGGGGACGGGAGGGTGCCCTACGAGCAGTACTTC.

CDR3 in DNA: TGTGCCAGCAGCTTAGTGGGACAGAGGAATGAAAAACTGTTTTTT. Its protein product is CASSLVGQRNEKLFF. The genes are TRBV7-9 and TRBJ1-4; 7 bases match TRBD1. This CDR3 spans 15 amino acids. V dropped 1 base and J dropped 5; count of bases not matched to a gene: 4. Germline-derived CDR1 and CDR2 are SEHNR and FQNEAQ (reference sequence). The full variable domain, rest sourced from reference TRBV7-9 and TRBJ1-4, is DTGVSQNPRHKITKRGQNVTFRCDPISEHNRLYWYRQTLGQGPEFLTYFQNEAQLEKSRLLSDRFSAERPKGSFSTLEIQRTEQGDSAMYLCASSLVGQRNEKLFFGSGTQLSVL.

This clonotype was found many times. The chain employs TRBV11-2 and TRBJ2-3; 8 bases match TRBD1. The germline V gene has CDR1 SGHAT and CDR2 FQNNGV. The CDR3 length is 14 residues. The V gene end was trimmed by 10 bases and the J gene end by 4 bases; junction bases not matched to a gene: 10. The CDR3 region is CATHTGGIADTQYF. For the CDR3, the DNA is TGTGCCACCCATACAGGGGGAATCGCAGATACGCAGTATTTT.

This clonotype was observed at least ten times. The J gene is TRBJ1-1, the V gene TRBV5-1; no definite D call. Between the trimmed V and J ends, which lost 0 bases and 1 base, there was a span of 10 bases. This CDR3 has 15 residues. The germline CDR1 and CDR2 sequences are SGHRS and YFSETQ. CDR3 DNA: TGCGCCAGCAGCTTGGGCCCCAGCCAGAACACTGAAGCTTTCTTT. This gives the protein CASSLGPSQNTEAFF.

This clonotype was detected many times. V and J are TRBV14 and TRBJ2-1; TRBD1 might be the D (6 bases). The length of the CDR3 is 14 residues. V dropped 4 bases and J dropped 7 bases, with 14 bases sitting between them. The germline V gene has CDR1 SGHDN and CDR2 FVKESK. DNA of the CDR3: TGTGCCAGCAGCCCACCCCCAGGGGTGAATGAGCAGTTCTTC. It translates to CASSPPPGVNEQFF.

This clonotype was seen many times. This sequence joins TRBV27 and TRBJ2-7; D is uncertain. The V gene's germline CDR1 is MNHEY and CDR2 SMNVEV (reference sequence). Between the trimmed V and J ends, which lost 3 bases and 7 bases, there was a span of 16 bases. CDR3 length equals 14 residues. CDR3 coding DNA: TGTGCCAGCAGTTTTGGGATAGGAATGGGGGAGCAGTACTTC. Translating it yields CASSFGIGMGEQYF.

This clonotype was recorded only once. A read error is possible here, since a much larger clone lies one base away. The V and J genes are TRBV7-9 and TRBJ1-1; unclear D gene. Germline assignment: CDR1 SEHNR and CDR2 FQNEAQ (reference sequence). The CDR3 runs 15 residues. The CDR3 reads CAGSIQQGSRTEAFF. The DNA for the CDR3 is TGTGCCGGCAGCATCCAACAAGGCTCACGGACTGAAGCTTTCTTT.

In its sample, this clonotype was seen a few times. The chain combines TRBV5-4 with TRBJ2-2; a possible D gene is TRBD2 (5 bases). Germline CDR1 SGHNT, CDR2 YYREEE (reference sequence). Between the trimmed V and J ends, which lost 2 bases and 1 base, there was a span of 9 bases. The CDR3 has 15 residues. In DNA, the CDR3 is TGTGCCAGCAGCTTCGGACTTATGAACACCGGGGAGCTGTTTTTT. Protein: CASSFGLMNTGELFF.

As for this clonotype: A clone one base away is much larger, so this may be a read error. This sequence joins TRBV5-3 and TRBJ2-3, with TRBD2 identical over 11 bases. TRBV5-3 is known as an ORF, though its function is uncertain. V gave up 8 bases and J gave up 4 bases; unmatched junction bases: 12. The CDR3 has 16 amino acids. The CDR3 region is CASSFYSGGAADTQYF. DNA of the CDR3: TGTGCCAGCAGTTTCTATAGCGGGGGGGCCGCAGATACGCAGTATTTT.

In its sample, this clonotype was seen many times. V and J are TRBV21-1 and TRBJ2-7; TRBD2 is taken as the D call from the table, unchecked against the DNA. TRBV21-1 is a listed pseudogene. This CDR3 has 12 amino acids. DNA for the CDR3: TGTGCCAGCAGCTCCCTCGTGTACGAGCAGTACTTC. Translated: CASSSLVYEQYF.

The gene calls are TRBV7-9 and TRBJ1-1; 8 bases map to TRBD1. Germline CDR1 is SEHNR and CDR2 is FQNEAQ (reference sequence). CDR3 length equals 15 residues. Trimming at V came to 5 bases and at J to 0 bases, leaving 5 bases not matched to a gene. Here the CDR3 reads CASSQGQGVNTEAFF. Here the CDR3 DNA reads TGTGCCAGCAGCCAAGGACAGGGAGTGAACACTGAAGCTTTCTTT.

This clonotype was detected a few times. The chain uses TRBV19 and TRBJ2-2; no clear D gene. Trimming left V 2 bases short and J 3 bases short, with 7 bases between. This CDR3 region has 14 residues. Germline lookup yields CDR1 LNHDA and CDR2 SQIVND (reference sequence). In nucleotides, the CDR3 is TGTGCCAGTAGTATAAATGGAGACACCGGGGAGCTGTTTTTT. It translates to CASSINGDTGELFF. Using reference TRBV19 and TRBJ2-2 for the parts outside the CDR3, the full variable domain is DGGITQSPKYLFRKEGQNVTLSCEQNLNHDAMYWYRQDPGQGLRLIYYSQIVNDFQKGDIAEGYSVSREKKESFPLTVTSAQKNPTAFYLCASSINGDTGELFFGEGSRLTVL.